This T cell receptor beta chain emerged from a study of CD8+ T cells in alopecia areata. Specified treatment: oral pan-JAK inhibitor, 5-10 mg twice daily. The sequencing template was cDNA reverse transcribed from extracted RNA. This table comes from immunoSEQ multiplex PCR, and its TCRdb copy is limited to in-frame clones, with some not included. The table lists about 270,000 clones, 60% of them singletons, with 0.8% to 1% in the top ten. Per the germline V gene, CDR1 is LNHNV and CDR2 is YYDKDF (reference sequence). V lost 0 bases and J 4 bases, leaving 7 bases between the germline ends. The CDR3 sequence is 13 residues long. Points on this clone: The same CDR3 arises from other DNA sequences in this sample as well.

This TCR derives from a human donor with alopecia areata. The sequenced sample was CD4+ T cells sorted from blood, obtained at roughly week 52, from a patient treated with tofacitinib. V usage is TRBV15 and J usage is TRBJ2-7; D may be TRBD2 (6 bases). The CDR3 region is CATSRDRGYEQYF. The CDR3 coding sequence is TGTGCCACCAGCAGAGATCGGGGGTACGAGCAGTACTTC. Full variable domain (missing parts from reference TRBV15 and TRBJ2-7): DAMVIQNPRYQVTQFGKPVTLSCSQTLNHNVMYWYQQKSSQAPKLLFHYYDKDFNNEADTPDNFQSRRPNTSFCFLDIRSPGLGDTAMYLCATSRDRGYEQYFGPGTRLTVT.